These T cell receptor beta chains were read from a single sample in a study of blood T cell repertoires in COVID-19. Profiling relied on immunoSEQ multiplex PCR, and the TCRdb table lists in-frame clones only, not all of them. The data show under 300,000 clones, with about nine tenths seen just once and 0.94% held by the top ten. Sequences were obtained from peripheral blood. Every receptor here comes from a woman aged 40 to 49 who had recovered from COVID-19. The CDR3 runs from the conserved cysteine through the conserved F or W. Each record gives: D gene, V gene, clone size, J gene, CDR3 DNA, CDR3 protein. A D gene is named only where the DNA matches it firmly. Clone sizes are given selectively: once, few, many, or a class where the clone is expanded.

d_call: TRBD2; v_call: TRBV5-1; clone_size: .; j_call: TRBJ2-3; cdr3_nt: TGCGCCAGCAGCGACAGCGGGAGCGTTCCAGATACGCAGTATTTT; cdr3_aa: CASSDSGSVPDTQYF
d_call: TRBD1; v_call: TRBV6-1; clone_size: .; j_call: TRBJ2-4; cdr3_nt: TGTGCCAGCAGTGAGGGACAGAAAAACATTCAGTACTTC; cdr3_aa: CASSEGQKNIQYF
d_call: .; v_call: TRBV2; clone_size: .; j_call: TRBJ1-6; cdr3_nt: TGTGCCAGCTGGGGGGGCTCTTTAAATTCACCCCTCCACTTT; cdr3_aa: CASWGGSLNSPLHF
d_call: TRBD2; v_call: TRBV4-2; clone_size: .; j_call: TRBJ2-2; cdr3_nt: TGTGCCAGCAGCCAAGATTGGCTAGCGGACCCCACCGGGGAGCTGTTTTTT; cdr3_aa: CASSQDWLADPTGELFF
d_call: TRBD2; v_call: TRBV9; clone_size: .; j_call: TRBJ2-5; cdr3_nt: TGTGCCAGCAGCGCACCGGGACTAGGGCAAGAGACCCAGTACTTC; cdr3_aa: CASSAPGLGQETQYF
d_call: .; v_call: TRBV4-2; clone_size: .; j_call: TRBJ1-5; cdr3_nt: TGTGCCAGCAGCCAAGTGGTAATGGACGGCGGGCAGCCCCAGCATTTT; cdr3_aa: CASSQVVMDGGQPQHF
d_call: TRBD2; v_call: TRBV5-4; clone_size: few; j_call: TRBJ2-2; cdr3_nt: TGTGCCAGCAGCCGGAAATCGGGAGGGGGAAACACCGGGGAGCTGTTTTTT; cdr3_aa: CASSRKSGGGNTGELFF
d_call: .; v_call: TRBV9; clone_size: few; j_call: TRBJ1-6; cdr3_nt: TGTGCCAGCTCGCAGGGATCGGGTTCACCCCTCCACTTT; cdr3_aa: CASSQGSGSPLHF
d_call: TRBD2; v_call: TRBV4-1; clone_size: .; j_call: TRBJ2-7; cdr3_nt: TGCGCCAGCAGCCAAGATCGAGGCGGGAGGTTCGAGCAGTACTTC; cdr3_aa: CASSQDRGGRFEQYF
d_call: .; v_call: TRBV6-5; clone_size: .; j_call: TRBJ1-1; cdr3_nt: TGTGCCAGCAGTTACTCGAACAACCTGAACACTGAAGCTTTCTTT; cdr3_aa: CASSYSNNLNTEAFF
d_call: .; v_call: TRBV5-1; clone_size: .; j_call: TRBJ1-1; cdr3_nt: TGCGCCAGCAGCTTGGCAGGGGAGACTGAAGCTTTCTTT; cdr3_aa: CASSLAGETEAFF
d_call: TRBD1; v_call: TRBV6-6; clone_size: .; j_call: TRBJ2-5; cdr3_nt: TGTGCCAGCAGAAAACGGCCCGACAGGGAAGGGGCCCAGTACTTC; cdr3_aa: CASRKRPDREGAQYF
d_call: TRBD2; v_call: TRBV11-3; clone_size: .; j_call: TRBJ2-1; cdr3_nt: TGTGCCAGCAGCTTAGATGGGACCGGGACTAGTGTCGGTGAGCAGTTCTTC; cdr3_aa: CASSLDGTGTSVGEQFF
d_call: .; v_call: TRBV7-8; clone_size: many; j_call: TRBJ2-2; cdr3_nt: TGTGCCAGCAGCCCACAGGGAAACACCGGGGAGCTGTTTTTT; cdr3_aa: CASSPQGNTGELFF
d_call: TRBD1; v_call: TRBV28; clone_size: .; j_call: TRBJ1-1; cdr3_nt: TGTGCCACCTCAAAGGGACAGCTTGTTACCCCTGAAGCTTTCTTT; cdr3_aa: CATSKGQLVTPEAFF
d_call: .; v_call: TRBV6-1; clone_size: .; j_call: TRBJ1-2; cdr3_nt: TGTGCCAGCAGTGAACTGGGCCCCTATGGCTACACCTTC; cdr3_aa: CASSELGPYGYTF
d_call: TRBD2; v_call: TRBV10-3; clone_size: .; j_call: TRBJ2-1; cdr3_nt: TGTGCCATCAGTGGAGGACTAGCGGGGGAGAATGAGCAGTTCTTC; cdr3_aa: CAISGGLAGENEQFF